Given below is one T cell receptor (beta chain) in context. Source study methods: Using reference gene primer amplification, nucleated cell counts were estimated. Sequenced by immunoSEQ multiplex PCR; TCRdb stores in-frame clones only, minus some. Clone size and the V and J calls come from that table; the DNA yielded D and trimming. The sample lists about 410,000 clones, roughly 90% occurring once. The data derive from a study of blood T cell repertoires in COVID-19. Turning to the study itself: PBMCs, B-cell-depleted T cells, or T cells were the source of the cDNA or gDNA that made up the material.

The specimen sequenced was peripheral blood. This receptor was taken from a woman under 40 with active or convalescent COVID-19.

The CDR3 sequence: CSVERGQGFYTEAFF. As DNA, the CDR3 is TGCAGCGTAGAGCGAGGACAGGGGTTTTACACTGAAGCTTTCTTT. V and J are TRBV29-1 and TRBJ1-1; 9 nucleotides line up with TRBD1. Trimming cost V 6 bases and J 3 bases; bases outside gene matches: 11. CDR1 is SQVTM and CDR2 is ANQGSEA in the germline V gene. The CDR3 spans 15 residues.